Detailed here is one T cell receptor (beta chain). Only in-frame clones appear in the TCRdb table, and some are missing; sequencing was by immunoSEQ multiplex PCR. The sample has some 290,000 clones, around 81% seen once; the top ten hold approximately 2.1%. This record belongs to a study of Ad26.COV2.S vaccination and SARS-CoV-2 variants. The germline CDR1 and CDR2 sequences are LGHDT and YNNKEL (reference sequence). The CDR3 is made up of 19 amino acids. V lost 1 base and J 3 bases, leaving 25 bases between the germline ends. Treatment indicated: around 19 received Ad26.COV2.S at low or high dose, single or two shots; several received placebo; per-sample allocation not given. All samples were drawn on day 63, counting from the first vaccine or placebo injection.

The chain carries TRBV3-1 (or the pseudogene TRBV3-2) and TRBJ2-7; D may be TRBD1 (6 bases). The source was peripheral blood, collected in a trial of Ad26.COV2.S vaccine versus placebo. This sequence was found in a person aged 18 to 65 who received the Ad26.COV2.S COVID-19 vaccine or a placebo. CDR3: CASSQAYRMTGPGDYEQYF. The CDR3 nucleotides are TGTGCCAGCAGCCAAGCTTACCGAATGACAGGTCCCGGCGACTACGAGCAGTACTTC.